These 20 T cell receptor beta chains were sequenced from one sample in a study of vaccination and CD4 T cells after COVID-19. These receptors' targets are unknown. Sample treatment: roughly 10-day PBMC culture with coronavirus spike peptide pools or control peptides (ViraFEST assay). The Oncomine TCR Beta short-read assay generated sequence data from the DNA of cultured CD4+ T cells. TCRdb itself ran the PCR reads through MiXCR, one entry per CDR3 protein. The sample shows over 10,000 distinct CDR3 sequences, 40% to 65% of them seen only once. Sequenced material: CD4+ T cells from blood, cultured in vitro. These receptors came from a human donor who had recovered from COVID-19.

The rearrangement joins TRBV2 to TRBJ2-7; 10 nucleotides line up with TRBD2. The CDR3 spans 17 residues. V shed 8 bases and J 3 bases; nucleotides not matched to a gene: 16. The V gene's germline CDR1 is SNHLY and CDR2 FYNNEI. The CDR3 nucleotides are TGTGCCAGCCAAGGGGCTAGCGGGAGACCGGGTAACTACGAGCAGTACTTC. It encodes CASQGASGRPGNYEQYF.

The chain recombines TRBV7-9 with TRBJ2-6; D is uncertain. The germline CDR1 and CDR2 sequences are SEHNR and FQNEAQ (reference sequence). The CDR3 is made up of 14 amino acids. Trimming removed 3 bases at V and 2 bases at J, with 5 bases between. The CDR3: CASSFRTGANVLTF. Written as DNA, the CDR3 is TGTGCCAGCAGCTTTCGGACTGGGGCCAACGTCCTGACTTTC.

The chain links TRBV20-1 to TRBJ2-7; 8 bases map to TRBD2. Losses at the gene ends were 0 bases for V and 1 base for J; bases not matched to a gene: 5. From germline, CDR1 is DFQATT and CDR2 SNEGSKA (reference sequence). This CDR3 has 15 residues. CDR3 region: CSARERSGRSYEQYF. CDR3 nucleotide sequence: TGCAGTGCTAGAGAACGAAGCGGGAGATCCTACGAGCAGTACTTC.

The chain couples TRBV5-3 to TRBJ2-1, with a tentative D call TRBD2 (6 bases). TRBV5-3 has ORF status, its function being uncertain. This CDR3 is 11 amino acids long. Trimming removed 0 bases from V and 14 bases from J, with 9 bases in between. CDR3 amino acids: CARSLGGKEFF. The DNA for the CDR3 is TGTGCCAGAAGCTTGGGCGGGAAAGAGTTCTTC.

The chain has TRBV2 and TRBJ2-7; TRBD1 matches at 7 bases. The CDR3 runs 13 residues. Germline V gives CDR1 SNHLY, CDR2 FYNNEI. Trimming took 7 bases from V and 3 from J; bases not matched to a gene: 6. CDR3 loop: CASIGDRNYEQYF. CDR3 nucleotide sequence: TGTGCCAGCATAGGGGACAGAAACTACGAGCAGTACTTC.

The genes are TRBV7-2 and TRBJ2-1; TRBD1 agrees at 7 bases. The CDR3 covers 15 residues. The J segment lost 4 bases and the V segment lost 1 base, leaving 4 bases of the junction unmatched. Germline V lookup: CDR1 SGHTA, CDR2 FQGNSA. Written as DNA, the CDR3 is TGTGCCAGCAGCTTAGTAGAGACAGGGTACAATGAGCAGTTCTTC. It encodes CASSLVETGYNEQFF. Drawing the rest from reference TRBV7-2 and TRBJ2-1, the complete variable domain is GAGVSQSPSNKVTEKGKDVELRCDPISGHTALYWYRQSLGQGLEFLIYFQGNSAPDKSGLPSDRFSAERTGGSVSTLTIQRTQQEDSAVYLCASSLVETGYNEQFFGPGTRLTVL.

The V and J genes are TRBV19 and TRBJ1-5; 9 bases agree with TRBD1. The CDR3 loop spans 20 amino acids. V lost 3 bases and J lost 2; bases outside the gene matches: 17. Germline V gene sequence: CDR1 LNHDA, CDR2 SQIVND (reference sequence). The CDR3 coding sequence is TGTGCCAGTAGTATTTCTCCAATTTCGACAGGGGGAGCTGGCAATCAGCCCCAGCATTTT. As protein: CASSISPISTGGAGNQPQHF.

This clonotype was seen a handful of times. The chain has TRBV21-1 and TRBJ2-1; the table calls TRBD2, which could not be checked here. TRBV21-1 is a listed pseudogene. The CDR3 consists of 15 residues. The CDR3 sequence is CASSKGLALYNEQFF. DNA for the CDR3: TGTGCCAGCAGCAAGGGACTAGCGTTATACAATGAGCAGTTCTTC.

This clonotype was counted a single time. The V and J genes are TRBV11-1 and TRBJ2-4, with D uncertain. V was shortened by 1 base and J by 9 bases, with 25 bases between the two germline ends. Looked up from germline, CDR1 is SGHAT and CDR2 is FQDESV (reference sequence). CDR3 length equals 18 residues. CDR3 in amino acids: CASSLEVEARTRKGIQYF. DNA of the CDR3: TGTGCCAGCAGCTTAGAAGTTGAGGCTAGGACGAGGAAGGGCATTCAGTACTTC.

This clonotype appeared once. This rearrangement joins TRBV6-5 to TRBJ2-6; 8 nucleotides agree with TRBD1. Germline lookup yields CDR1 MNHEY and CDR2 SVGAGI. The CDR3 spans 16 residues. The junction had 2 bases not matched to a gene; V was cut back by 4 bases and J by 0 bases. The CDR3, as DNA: TGTGCCAGCAGTTTAGACAGGGGCTCTGGGGCCAACGTCCTGACTTTC. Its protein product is CASSLDRGSGANVLTF.

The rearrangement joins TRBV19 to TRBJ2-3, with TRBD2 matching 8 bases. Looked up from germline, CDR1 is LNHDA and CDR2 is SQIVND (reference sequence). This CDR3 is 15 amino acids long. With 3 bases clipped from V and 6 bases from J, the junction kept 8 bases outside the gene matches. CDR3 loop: CASSIVRGGLDTQYF. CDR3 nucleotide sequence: TGTGCCAGTAGTATTGTACGGGGGGGGTTGGATACGCAGTATTTT. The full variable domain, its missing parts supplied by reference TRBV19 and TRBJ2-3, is DGGITQSPKYLFRKEGQNVTLSCEQNLNHDAMYWYRQDPGQGLRLIYYSQIVNDFQKGDIAEGYSVSREKKESFPLTVTSAQKNPTAFYLCASSIVRGGLDTQYFGPGTRLTVL.

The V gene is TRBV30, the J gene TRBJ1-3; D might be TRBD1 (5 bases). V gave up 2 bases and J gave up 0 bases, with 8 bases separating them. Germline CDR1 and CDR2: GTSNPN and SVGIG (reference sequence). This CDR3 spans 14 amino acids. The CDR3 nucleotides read TGTGCCTGGAGTACGACAGCCTCTGGAAACACCATATATTTT. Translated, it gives CAWSTTASGNTIYF.

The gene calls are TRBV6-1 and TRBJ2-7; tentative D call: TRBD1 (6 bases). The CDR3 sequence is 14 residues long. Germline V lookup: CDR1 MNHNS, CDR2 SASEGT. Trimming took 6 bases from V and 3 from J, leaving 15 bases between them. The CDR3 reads CASRRQDSHYEQYF. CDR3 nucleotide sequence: TGTGCCAGCAGAAGACAGGATTCCCACTACGAGCAGTACTTC.

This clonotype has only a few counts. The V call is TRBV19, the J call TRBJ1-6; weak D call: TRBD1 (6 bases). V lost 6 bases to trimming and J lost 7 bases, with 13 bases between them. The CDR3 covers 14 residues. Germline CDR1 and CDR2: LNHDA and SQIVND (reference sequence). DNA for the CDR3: TGTGCCAGTAGATGGGGACATACCAATTCACCCCTCCACTTT. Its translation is CASRWGHTNSPLHF.

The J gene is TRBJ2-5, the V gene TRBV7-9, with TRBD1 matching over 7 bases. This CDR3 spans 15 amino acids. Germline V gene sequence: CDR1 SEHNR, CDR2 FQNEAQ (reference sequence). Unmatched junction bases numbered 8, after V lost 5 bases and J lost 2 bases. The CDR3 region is CASSLATGPQETQYF. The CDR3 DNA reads TGTGCCAGCAGCCTTGCGACAGGGCCGCAAGAGACCCAGTACTTC.

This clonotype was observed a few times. CDR3 in amino acids: CASSLGQSINQPQHF. CDR3 DNA sequence: TGTGCCAGCAGCTTGGGACAGTCAATCAATCAGCCCCAGCATTTT. V is TRBV7-2 and J is TRBJ1-5; TRBD1 aligns across 7 bases. CDR3 size: 15 residues. The J segment lost 3 bases and the V segment lost 3 bases, leaving 5 bases of the junction unmatched. Germline V gene data show CDR1 as SGHTA and CDR2 as FQGNSA. The whole variable domain, remainder taken from reference TRBV7-2 and TRBJ1-5, is GAGVSQSPSNKVTEKGKDVELRCDPISGHTALYWYRQSLGQGLEFLIYFQGNSAPDKSGLPSDRFSAERTGGSVSTLTIQRTQQEDSAVYLCASSLGQSINQPQHFGDGTRLSIL.

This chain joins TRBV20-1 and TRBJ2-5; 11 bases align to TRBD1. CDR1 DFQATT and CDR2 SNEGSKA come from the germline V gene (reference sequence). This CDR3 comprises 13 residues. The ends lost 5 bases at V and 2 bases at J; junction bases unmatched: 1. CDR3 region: CSAGQGAQETQYF. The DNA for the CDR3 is TGCAGTGCTGGACAGGGGGCACAAGAGACCCAGTACTTC.

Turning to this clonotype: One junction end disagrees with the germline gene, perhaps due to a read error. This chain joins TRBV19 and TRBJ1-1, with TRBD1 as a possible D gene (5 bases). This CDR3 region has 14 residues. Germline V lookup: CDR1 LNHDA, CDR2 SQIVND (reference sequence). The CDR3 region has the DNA TGTGCCAGTAGCATGTACTCAGGGAACACTGAAGCTTTCTTC. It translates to CASSMYSGNTEAFF.

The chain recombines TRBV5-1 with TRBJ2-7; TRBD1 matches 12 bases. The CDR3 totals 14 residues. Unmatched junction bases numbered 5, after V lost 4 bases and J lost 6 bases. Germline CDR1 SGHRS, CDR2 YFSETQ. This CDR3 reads CASSGGTGGGEQYF. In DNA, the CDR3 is TGCGCCAGCAGCGGAGGGACAGGGGGCGGCGAGCAGTACTTC. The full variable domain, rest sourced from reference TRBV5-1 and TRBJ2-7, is KAGVTQTPRYLIKTRGQQVTLSCSPISGHRSVSWYQQTPGQGLQFLFEYFSETQRNKGNFPGRFSGRQFSNSRSEMNVSTLELGDSALYLCASSGGTGGGEQYFGPGTRLTVT.

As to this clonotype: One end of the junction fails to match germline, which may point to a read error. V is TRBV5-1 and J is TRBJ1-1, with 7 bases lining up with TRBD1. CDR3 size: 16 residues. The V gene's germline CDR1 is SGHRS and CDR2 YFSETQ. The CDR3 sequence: CASSLGPQGVYTEAFF. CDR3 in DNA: TGCGCCAGCAGTTTGGGTCCTCAGGGGGTGTACACTGAAGCTTTCTTT. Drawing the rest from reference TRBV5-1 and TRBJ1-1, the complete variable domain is KAGVTQTPRYLIKTRGQQVTLSCSPISGHRSVSWYQQTPGQGLQFLFEYFSETQRNKGNFPGRFSGRQFSNSRSEMNVSTLELGDSALYLCASSLGPQGVYTEAFFGQGTRLTVV.